This TCR beta chain stems from a study of T cells in Graves' hyperthyroidism and ophthalmopathy. At the level of the study: Peripheral blood was secured at the point of initial diagnosis, before any treatment.

What was amplified from RNA transcripts were TCR beta CDR3 regions. An initial round of RT-PCR targeting the TCR CDR3 relied on the HTBI primer set. TCRdb used MiXCR to reprocess the multiplex PCR reads, holding one entry per CDR3 protein. Of nearly 600,000 distinct CDR3 sequences in the sample, about 15% were seen once. Uncontrolled infection, other autoimmune disease, pregnancy or lactation led to exclusion. The study based diagnoses on clinical symptoms, serum thyroxine and TRAb, thyroid ultrasound and orbital computed tomography. Isolation of PBMCs was performed on 8.5 to 10 ml fresh peripheral blood. This CDR3 is built from 15 residues. Looked up from germline, CDR1 is SGHNT and CDR2 is YENEEA. The V segment lost 1 base and the J segment 2 bases; nucleotides outside the gene matches: 5. This clonotype occurred many times.

V is TRBV11-3 and J is TRBJ2-7, with 7 nucleotides matching TRBD1. The sample was blood. This TCR was sampled from a woman aged 25 to 45 with Graves' hyperthyroidism that later progressed to Graves' ophthalmopathy. The CDR3 nucleotides read TGTGCCAGCAGCTTAGCTCAGGGGGTAACCTACGAGCAGTACTTC. Translation: CASSLAQGVTYEQYF. The full variable domain, in which reference TRBV11-3 and TRBJ2-7 provide the parts outside the CDR3, is EAGVVQSPRYKIIEKKQPVAFWCNPISGHNTLYWYLQNLGQGPELLIRYENEEAVDDSQLPKDRFSAERLKGVDSTLKIQPAELGDSAVYLCASSLAQGVTYEQYFGPGTRLTVT.